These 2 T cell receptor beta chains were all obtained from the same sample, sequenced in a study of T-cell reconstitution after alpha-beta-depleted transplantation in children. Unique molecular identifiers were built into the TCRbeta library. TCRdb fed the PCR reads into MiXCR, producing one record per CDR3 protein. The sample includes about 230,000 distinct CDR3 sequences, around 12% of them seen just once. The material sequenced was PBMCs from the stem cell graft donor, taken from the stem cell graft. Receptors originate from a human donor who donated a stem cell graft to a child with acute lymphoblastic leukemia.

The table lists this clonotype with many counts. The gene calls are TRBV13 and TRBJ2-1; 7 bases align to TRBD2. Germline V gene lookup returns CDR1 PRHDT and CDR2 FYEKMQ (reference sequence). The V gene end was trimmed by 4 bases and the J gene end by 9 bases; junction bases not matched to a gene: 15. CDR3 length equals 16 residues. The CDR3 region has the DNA TGTGCCAGCAGCTCCCCCCCCTTAAGAGGGGAGGGTGAGCAGTTCTTC. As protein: CASSSPPLRGEGEQFF.

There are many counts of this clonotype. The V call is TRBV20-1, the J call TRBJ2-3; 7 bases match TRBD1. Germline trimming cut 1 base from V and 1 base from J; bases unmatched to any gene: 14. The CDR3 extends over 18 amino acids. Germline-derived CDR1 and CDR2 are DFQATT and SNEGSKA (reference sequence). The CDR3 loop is CSARGDRPSGYGTDTQYF. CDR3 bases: TGCAGTGCTAGAGGGGACAGACCCAGCGGCTACGGCACAGATACGCAGTATTTT.